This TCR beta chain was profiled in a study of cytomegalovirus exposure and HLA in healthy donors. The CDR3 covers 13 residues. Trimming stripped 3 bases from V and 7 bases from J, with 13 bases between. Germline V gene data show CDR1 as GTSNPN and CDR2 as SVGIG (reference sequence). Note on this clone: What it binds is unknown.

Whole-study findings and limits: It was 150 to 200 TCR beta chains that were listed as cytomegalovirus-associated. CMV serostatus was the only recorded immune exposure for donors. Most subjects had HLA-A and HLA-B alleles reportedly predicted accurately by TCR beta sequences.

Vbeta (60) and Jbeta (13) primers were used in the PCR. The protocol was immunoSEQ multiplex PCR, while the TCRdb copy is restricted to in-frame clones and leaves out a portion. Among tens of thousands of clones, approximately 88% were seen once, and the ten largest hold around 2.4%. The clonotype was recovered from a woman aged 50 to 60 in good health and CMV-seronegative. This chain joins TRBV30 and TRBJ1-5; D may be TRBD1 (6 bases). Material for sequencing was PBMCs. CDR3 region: CAWREGRGQPQHF. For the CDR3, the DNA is TGTGCCTGGAGGGAGGGGAGGGGGCAGCCCCAGCATTTT.